This TCR beta chain was obtained from a study of blood T cell repertoires in COVID-19. Study summary: Italy, Spain and the United States were the sources of the convalescent and acute COVID-19 samples. In each case, the material was cDNA or gDNA derived from T cells, B-cell-depleted T cells, or PBMCs.

In the original processing: Estimates of nucleated cell counts were drawn from the amplification of reference gene primers. Here immunoSEQ multiplex PCR was the method, and the copy in TCRdb shows in-frame clones only, minus some. From that table come the V and J calls and clone size; the DNA was used to work out D and trimming. The sample includes about 360,000 clones, 65% to 90% of them seen just once. CDR3 length: 13 amino acids. V was pared by 1 base and J by 7 bases, with 8 bases between. Per the germline V gene, CDR1 is SGHAT and CDR2 is FQNNGV. This clone was counted between two and nine times. The Seattle patients joined while their infection was active and were tracked longitudinally afterward.

The sample was peripheral blood. The gene calls are TRBV11-2 and TRBJ1-5, with no clear D. The sequence came from an older woman with COVID-19, enrolled during active disease. CDR3 nucleotide sequence: TGTGCCAGCAGCTTAGGGGCGGGACAGCCCCAGCATTTT. Encoded protein: CASSLGAGQPQHF.